These 17 T cell receptor beta chains originate from one sample sequenced in a study of T cell responses to AZD1222 COVID-19 vaccine. Sequencing used immunoSEQ multiplex PCR; TCRdb keeps in-frame clones, though not all of them. The sample shows around 150,000 clones, 92% of them seen only once. The sequencing used peripheral blood, collected on day 0 of AZD1222 vaccination. The receptors stem from an adult in good health.

V and J are TRBV4-1 and TRBJ1-5; TRBD1 is a possible D gene (5 bases). Trimming pared 0 bases from V and 4 bases from J, leaving 19 bases between. The CDR3 covers 18 residues. Germline lookup yields CDR1 MGHRA and CDR2 YSYEKL. CDR3 bases: TGCGCCAGCAGCCAAGATAGTGACAGAACCCTTTGGAATCAGCCCCAGCATTTT. Encoded protein: CASSQDSDRTLWNQPQHF.

The V call is TRBV18, the J call TRBJ2-2; D is ambiguous. Between the trimmed V and J ends, which lost 4 bases and 4 bases, there was a span of 16 bases. Looked up from germline, CDR1 is KGHSH and CDR2 is LQKENI. CDR3 length equals 16 residues. The CDR3 region has the DNA TGTGCCAGCTCACGGGTTGAACGGGCCGCCACCGGGGAGCTGTTTTTT. It translates to CASSRVERAATGELFF. Filled out from reference TRBV18 and TRBJ2-2, the complete variable domain reads NAGVMQNPRHLVRRRGQEARLRCSPMKGHSHVYWYRQLPEEGLKFMVYLQKENIIDESGMPKERFSAEFPKEGPSILRIQQVVRGDSAAYFCASSRVERAATGELFFGEGSRLTVL.

The genes are TRBV20-1 and TRBJ1-4, with D unclear. Between the trimmed V and J ends, which lost 6 bases and 3 bases, there was a span of 2 bases. The V gene's germline CDR1 is DFQATT and CDR2 SNEGSKA (reference sequence). CDR3 size: 10 residues. As DNA, the CDR3 is TGCAGTGCCTCTAATGAAAAACTGTTTTTT. Protein product: CSASNEKLFF.

The chain couples TRBV2 to TRBJ2-5; TRBD1 agrees at 7 bases. CDR1 is SNHLY, CDR2 FYNNEI, per germline. The V and J ends lost 6 bases and 4 bases, in that order; junction bases with no gene match: 8. CDR3 length: 14 residues. CDR3 in DNA: TGTGCCAGCAGCTCAGACAGGGCTGGAGAGACCCAGTACTTC. Its protein product is CASSSDRAGETQYF.

The genes are TRBV16 and TRBJ1-1; D is ambiguous. CDR1 and CDR2 from the germline V gene are KGHSY and FQNENV. This CDR3 region has 14 residues. V was trimmed by 1 base and J by 4 bases, leaving 10 bases between them. As DNA, the CDR3 is TGTGCCAGCAGCCAATATTCCCTGAGCACTGAAGCTTTCTTT. It codes for CASSQYSLSTEAFF.

J is TRBJ1-2 and V is TRBV4-2; TRBD1 matches 11 bases. The J segment lost 6 bases and the V segment lost 1 base, leaving 13 bases of the junction unmatched. CDR3 size: 18 residues. Germline CDR1 and CDR2: LGHNA and YNFKEQ. The CDR3 sequence is CASSQVYVDRGLANGYTF. DNA of the CDR3: TGTGCCAGCAGCCAAGTATATGTGGACAGGGGGCTAGCCAATGGCTACACCTTC.

The CDR3 loop is CASSEDDVTPYGYTF. CDR3 sequence (DNA): TGTGCCAGCAGTGAAGATGACGTCACACCTTATGGCTACACCTTC. The chain couples TRBV6-1 to TRBJ1-2, with unresolved D. The CDR3 runs to 15 residues. Germline V lookup: CDR1 MNHNS, CDR2 SASEGT. The ends were cut back, 1 base at V and 5 bases at J, with 14 bases in the middle.

CDR3 in amino acids: CASIGGAGINEQFF. CDR3 in DNA: TGTGCCAGCATAGGAGGGGCCGGCATCAATGAGCAGTTCTTC. The gene calls are TRBV6-6 and TRBJ2-1, with D possibly matching TRBD2 (6 bases). The CDR3 is made up of 14 amino acids. CDR1 is MNHNY, CDR2 SVGAGI, per germline (reference sequence). With 7 bases removed from V and 6 bases from J, the gap between germline ends came to 16 bases.

The DNA of the CDR3 is TGCGCCAGCAGCCAAGATGGGACAGGGAACACTGAAGCTTTCTTT. Protein sequence: CASSQDGTGNTEAFF. The chain combines TRBV4-3 with TRBJ1-1, with 8 bases fitting TRBD1. Germline V lookup: CDR1 LGHNA, CDR2 YSLEER. The ends lost 0 bases at V and 1 base at J; junction bases unmatched: 1. The CDR3 is 15 residues long.

This rearrangement joins TRBV30 to TRBJ1-3, with D possibly being TRBD1 (5 bases). The CDR3 contains 15 residues. Germline assignment: CDR1 GTSNPN and CDR2 SVGIG (reference sequence). V was trimmed by 4 bases and J by 0 bases, leaving 13 bases between them. The CDR3 reads CAWIKEGNSGNTIYF. CDR3 nucleotide sequence: TGTGCCTGGATCAAGGAGGGGAACTCTGGAAACACCATATATTTT.

This chain connects TRBV18 to TRBJ2-7; the D is unclear. This CDR3 contains 14 residues. CDR1 and CDR2 (germline): KGHSH, LQKENI. V lost 2 bases and J lost 3, with 11 bases in between. In DNA form, the CDR3 reads TGTGCCAGCTCACCAGGTCGGATCTTCTACGAGCAGTACTTC. Translation gives CASSPGRIFYEQYF.

This chain joins TRBV6-5 and TRBJ1-1; D gene unclear. Germline loops: CDR1 MNHEY, CDR2 SVGAGI. This CDR3 spans 14 amino acids. Deletions cut 5 bases from V and 1 base from J, with 11 bases between. The DNA for the CDR3 is TGTGCCAGCAGTATGCCCGGGGAGAACACTGAAGCTTTCTTT. This sequence encodes CASSMPGENTEAFF.

The rearrangement links TRBV19 to TRBJ1-5, with 9 bases aligning to TRBD1. This CDR3 spans 14 amino acids. V lost 3 bases and J lost 9; bases outside the gene matches: 6. Germline CDR1 LNHDA, CDR2 SQIVND (reference sequence). The CDR3 nucleotides are TGTGCCAGTAGTATCGGACAGGGGTTTTGGCCCCAGCATTTT. Translating gives CASSIGQGFWPQHF.

The CDR3 sequence: CASSPTSADTQYF. The CDR3 coding sequence is TGTGCCAGCTCACCGACTAGCGCAGATACGCAGTATTTT. The chain recombines TRBV18 with TRBJ2-3; TRBD2 matches 8 bases. Germline V gene lookup returns CDR1 KGHSH and CDR2 LQKENI. This CDR3 comprises 13 residues. With V trimmed by 3 bases and J by 4 bases, 0 bases remained unmatched.

The rearrangement joins TRBV10-3 to TRBJ2-2; 8 bases line up with TRBD2. Germline lookup yields CDR1 ENHRY and CDR2 SYGVKD. CDR3 length: 17 residues. The trim removed 0 bases at V and 6 bases at J, leaving 9 bases unmatched. The CDR3 nucleotides are TGTGCCATCAGTGAGTCGAGCGGGAGTATTCATGCCGGGGAGCTGTTTTTT. It yields the protein CAISESSGSIHAGELFF.

The chain employs TRBV6-6 and TRBJ1-5; D unclear. V lost 6 bases, J lost 2 bases, and 14 bases lay in between. Germline V gives CDR1 MNHNY, CDR2 SVGAGI (reference sequence). The CDR3 has 15 amino acids. CDR3 nucleotides: TGTGCCAGCAGCCCCCCGGGTGTGGGCAATCAGCCCCAGCATTTT. Its protein is CASSPPGVGNQPQHF.

This CDR3 reads CASSLRLADNYEQYF. CDR3 sequence (DNA): TGTGCCAGCAGCCTCCGACTAGCGGACAACTACGAGCAGTACTTC. The V gene is TRBV3-1 (or the pseudogene TRBV3-2), the J gene TRBJ2-7; 9 bases are shared with TRBD2. Unmatched junction bases numbered 7, after V lost 4 bases and J lost 3 bases. This CDR3 is 15 amino acids long. Germline V gene sequence: CDR1 LGHDT, CDR2 YNNKEL (reference sequence).